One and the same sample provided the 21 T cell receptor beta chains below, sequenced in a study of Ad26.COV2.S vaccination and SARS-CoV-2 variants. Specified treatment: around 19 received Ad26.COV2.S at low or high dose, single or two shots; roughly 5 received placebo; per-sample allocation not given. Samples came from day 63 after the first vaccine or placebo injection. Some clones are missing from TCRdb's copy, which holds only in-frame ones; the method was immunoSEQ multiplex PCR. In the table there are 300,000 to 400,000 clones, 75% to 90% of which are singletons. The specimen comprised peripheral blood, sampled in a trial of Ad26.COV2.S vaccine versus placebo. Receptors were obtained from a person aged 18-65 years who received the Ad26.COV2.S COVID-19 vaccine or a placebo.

The CDR3 protein is CASSALWTANYGYTF. For the CDR3, the DNA is TGTGCCAGCAGCGCTCTCTGGACAGCAAACTATGGCTACACCTTC. This chain joins TRBV7-9 and TRBJ1-2; tentatively, D is TRBD1 (6 bases). The CDR3 totals 15 residues. Germline V gene lookup returns CDR1 SEHNR and CDR2 FQNEAQ (reference sequence). V lost 5 bases, J lost 2 bases, and 15 bases lay in between. The variable domain in full, with the rest retrieved from reference TRBV7-9 and TRBJ1-2, is DTGVSQNPRHKITKRGQNVTFRCDPISEHNRLYWYRQTLGQGPEFLTYFQNEAQLEKSRLLSDRFSAERPKGSFSTLEIQRTEQGDSAMYLCASSALWTANYGYTFGSGTRLTVV.

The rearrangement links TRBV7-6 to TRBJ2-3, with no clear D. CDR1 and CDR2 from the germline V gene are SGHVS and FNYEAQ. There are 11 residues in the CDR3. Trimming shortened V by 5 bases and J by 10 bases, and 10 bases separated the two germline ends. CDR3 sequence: CASSHQGAQYF. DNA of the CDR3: TGTGCCAGCAGCCATCAAGGTGCGCAGTATTTT. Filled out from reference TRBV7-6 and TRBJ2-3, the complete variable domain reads GAGVSQSPRYKVTKRGQDVALRCDPISGHVSLYWYRQALGQGPEFLTYFNYEAQQDKSGLPNDRFSAERPEGSISTLTIQRTEQRDSAMYRCASSHQGAQYFGPGTRLTVL.

CDR3: CASSPRDGVSTEAFF. The CDR3 region has the DNA TGTGCCAGCAGTCCTCGGGACGGGGTTTCTACTGAAGCTTTCTTT. The chain employs TRBV28 and TRBJ1-1; D possibly corresponds to TRBD1 (5 bases). This CDR3 comprises 15 residues. Deletions cut 5 bases from V and 5 bases from J, with 18 bases between. Germline V gene data show CDR1 as MDHEN and CDR2 as SYDVKM.

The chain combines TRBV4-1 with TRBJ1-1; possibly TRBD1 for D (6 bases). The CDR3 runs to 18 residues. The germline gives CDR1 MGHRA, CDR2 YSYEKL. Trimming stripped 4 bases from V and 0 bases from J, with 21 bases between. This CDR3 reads CASSPGATGPSLNTEAFF. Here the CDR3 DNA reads TGCGCCAGCAGCCCGGGAGCGACAGGCCCGAGCCTGAACACTGAAGCTTTCTTT.

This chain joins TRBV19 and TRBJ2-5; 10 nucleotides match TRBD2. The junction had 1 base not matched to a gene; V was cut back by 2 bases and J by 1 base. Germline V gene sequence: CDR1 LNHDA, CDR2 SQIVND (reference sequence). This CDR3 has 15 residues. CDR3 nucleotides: TGTGCCAGTAGTATACTAGCGGGAGTCCAAGAGACCCAGTACTTC. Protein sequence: CASSILAGVQETQYF.

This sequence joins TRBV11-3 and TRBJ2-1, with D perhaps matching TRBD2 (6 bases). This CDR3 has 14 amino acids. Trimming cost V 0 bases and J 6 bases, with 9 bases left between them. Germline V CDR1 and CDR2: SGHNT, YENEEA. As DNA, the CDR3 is TGTGCCAGCAGCTTAGATGGAGGGCTCAATGAGCAGTTCTTC. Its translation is CASSLDGGLNEQFF.

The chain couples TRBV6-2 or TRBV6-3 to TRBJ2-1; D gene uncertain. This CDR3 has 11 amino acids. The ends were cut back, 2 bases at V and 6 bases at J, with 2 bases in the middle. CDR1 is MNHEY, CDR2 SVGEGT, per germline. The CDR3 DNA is TGTGCCAGCAGTTACACCAATGAGCAGTTCTTC. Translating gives CASSYTNEQFF.

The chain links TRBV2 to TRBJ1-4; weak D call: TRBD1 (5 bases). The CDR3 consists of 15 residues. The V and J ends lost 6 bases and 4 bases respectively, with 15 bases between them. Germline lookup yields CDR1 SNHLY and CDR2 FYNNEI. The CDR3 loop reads CASRNGRGYNEKLFF. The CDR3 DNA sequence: TGTGCCAGCAGAAACGGACGGGGGTATAATGAAAAACTGTTTTTT.

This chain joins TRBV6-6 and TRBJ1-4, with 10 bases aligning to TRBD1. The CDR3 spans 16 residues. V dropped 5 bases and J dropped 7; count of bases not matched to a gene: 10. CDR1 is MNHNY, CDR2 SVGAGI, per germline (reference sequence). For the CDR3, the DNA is TGTGCCAGCAGTCAGACCGACAGGGGGCGGGTTGAAAAACTGTTTTTT. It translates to CASSQTDRGRVEKLFF.

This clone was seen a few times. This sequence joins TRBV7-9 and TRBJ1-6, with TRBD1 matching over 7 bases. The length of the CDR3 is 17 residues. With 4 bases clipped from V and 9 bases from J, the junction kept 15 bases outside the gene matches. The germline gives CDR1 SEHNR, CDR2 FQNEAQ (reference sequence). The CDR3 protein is CASSSRGSTGSSSPLHF. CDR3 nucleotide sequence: TGTGCCAGCAGCTCTAGGGGCTCGACAGGGTCTAGTTCACCCCTCCACTTT.

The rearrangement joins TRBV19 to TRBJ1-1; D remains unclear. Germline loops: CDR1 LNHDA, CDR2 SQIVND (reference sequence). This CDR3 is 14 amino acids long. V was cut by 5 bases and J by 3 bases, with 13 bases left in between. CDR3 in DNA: TGTGCCAGTAGTTCTCCTGAGGGCTACACTGAAGCTTTCTTT. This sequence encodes CASSSPEGYTEAFF. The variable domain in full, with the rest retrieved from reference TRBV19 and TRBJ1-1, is DGGITQSPKYLFRKEGQNVTLSCEQNLNHDAMYWYRQDPGQGLRLIYYSQIVNDFQKGDIAEGYSVSREKKESFPLTVTSAQKNPTAFYLCASSSPEGYTEAFFGQGTRLTVV.

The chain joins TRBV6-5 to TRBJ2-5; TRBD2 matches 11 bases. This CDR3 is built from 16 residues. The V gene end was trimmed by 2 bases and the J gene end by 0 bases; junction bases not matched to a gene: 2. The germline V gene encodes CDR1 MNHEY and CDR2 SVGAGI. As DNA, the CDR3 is TGTGCCAGCAGTTACGGGACTAGCGGAAACCAAGAGACCCAGTACTTC. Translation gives CASSYGTSGNQETQYF.

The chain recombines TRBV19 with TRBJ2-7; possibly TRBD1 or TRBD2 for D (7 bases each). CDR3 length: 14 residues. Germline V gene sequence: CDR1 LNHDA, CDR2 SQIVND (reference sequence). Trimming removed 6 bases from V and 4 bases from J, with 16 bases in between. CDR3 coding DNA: TGTGCCAGTAGCCCCAGGGGGGGAGTGTACGAGCAGTACTTC. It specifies CASSPRGGVYEQYF.

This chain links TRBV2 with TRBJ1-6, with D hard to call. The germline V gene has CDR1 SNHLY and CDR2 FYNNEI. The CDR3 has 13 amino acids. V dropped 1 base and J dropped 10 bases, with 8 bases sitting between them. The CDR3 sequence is CASSEGDRSPLHF. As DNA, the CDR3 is TGTGCCAGCAGTGAAGGAGACCGGTCACCCCTCCACTTT.

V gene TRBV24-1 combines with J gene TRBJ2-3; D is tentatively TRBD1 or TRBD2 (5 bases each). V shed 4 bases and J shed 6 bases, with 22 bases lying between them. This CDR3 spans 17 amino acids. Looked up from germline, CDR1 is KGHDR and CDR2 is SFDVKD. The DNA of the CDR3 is TGTGCCACCAGTGAGTGGGACGGCGAGTCCCCCGTCGATACGCAGTATTTT. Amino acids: CATSEWDGESPVDTQYF.

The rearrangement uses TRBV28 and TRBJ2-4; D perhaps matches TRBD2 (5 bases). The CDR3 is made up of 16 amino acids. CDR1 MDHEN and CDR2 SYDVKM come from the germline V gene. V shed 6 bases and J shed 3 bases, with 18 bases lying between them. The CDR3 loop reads CASSPPTAGGKNIQYF. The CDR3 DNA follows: TGTGCCAGCAGCCCCCCGACCGCCGGAGGCAAAAACATTCAGTACTTC. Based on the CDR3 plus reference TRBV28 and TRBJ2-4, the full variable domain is DVKVTQSSRYLVKRTGEKVFLECVQDMDHENMFWYRQDPGLGLRLIYFSYDVKMKEKGDIPEGYSVSREKKERFSLILESASTNQTSMYLCASSPPTAGGKNIQYFGAGTRLSVL.

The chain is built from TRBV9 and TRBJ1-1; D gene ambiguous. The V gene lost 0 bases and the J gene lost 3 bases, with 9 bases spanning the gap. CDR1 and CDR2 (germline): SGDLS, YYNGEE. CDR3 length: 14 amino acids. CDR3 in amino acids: CASSVGVTDTEAFF. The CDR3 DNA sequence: TGTGCCAGCAGCGTAGGGGTCACGGACACTGAAGCTTTCTTT. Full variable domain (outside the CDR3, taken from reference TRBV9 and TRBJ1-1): DSGVTQTPKHLITATGQRVTLRCSPRSGDLSVYWYQQSLDQGLQFLIQYYNGEERAKGNILERFSAQQFPDLHSELNLSSLELGDSALYFCASSVGVTDTEAFFGQGTRLTVV.

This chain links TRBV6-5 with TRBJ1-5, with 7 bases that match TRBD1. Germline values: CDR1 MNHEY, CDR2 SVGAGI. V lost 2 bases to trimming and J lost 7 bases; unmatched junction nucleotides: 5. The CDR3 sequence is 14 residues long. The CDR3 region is CASSYRGPGQPQHF. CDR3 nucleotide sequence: TGTGCCAGCAGTTACAGGGGGCCAGGACAGCCCCAGCATTTT.

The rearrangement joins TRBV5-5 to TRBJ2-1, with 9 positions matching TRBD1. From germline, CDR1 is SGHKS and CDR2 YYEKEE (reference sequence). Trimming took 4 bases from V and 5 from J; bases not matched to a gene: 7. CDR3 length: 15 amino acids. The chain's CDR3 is CASSLTGGANNEQFF. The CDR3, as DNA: TGTGCCAGCAGCCTTACAGGGGGCGCAAACAATGAGCAGTTCTTC.

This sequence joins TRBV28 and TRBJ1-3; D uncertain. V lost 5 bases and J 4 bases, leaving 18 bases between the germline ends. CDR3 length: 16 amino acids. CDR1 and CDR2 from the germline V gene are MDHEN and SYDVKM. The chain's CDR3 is CASSPIAGNSGNTIYF. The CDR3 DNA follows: TGTGCCAGCAGTCCTATTGCCGGGAACTCGGGAAACACCATATATTTT.

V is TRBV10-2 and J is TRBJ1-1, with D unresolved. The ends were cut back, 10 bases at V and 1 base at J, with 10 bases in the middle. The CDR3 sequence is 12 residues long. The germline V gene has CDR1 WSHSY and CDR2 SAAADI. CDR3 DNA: TGCGCCACTTGTGATGGGAACACTGAAGCTTTCTTT. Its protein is CATCDGNTEAFF.